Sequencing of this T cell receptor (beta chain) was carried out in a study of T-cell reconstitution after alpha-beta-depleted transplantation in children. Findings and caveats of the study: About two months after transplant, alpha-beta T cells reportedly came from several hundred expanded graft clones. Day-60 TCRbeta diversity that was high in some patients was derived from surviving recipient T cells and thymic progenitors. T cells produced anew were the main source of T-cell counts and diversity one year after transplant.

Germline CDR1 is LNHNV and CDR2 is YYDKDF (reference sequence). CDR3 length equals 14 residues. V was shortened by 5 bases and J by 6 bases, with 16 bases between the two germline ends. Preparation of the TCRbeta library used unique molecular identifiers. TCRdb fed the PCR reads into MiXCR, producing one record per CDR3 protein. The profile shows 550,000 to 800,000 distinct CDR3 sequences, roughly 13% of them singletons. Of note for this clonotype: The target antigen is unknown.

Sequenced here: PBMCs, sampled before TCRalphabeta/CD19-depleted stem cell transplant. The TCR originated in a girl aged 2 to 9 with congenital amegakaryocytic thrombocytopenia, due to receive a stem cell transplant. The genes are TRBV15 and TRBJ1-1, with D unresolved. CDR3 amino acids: CATSSGRSYAEAFF. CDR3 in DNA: TGTGCCACCAGCTCAGGCCGCTCTTACGCTGAAGCTTTCTTT.